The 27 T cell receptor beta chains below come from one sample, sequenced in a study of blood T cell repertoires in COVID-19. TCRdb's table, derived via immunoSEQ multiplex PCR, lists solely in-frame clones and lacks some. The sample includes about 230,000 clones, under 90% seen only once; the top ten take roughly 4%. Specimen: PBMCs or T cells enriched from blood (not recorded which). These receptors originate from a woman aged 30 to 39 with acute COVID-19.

CDR3 bases: TGTGCCAGCAGCTCCCTCGTAGCGACAGGGGCGGACGAGCAGTACTTC. It yields the protein CASSSLVATGADEQYF. The V gene is TRBV5-6, the J gene TRBJ2-7; 8 bases agree with TRBD1. The germline V gene encodes CDR1 SGHDT and CDR2 YYEEEE. After removal of 3 bases from V and 5 bases from J, the junction contained 13 bases not matched to a gene. The CDR3 sequence is 16 residues long.

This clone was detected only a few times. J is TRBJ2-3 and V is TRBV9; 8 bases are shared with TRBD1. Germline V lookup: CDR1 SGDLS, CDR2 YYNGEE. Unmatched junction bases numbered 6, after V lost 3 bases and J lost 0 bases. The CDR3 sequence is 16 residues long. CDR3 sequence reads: CASSERTGMSTDTQYF. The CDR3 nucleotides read TGTGCCAGCAGCGAGCGGACAGGGATGAGCACAGATACGCAGTATTTT.

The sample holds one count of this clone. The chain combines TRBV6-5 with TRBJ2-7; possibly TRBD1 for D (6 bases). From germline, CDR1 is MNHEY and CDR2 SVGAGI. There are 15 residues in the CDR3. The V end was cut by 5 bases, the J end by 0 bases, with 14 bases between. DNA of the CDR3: TGTGCCAGCAGTAGATCTGGACAGAGCTCCTACGAGCAGTACTTC. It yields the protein CASSRSGQSSYEQYF.

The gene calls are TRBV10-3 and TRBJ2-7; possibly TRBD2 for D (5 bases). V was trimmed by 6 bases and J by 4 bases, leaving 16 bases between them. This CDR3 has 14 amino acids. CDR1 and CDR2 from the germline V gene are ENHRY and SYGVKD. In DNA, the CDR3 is TGTGCCATCAGCCCCGGGAAGGAACTGTACGAGCAGTACTTC. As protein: CAISPGKELYEQYF.

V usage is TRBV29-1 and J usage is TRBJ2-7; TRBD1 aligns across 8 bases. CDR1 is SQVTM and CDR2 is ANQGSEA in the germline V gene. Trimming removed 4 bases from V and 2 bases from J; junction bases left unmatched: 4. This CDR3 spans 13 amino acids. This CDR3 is CSVVTGGTYEQYF. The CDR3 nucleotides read TGCAGCGTTGTCACAGGGGGGACCTACGAGCAGTACTTC.

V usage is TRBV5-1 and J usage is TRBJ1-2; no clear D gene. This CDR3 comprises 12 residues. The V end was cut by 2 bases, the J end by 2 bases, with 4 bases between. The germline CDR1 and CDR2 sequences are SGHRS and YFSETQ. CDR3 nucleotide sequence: TGCGCCAGCAGCTTTTCAAACTATGGCTACACCTTC. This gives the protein CASSFSNYGYTF.

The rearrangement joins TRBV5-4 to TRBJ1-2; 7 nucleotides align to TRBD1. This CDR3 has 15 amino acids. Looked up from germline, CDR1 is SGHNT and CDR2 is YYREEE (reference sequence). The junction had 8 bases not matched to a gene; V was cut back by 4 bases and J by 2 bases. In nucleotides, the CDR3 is TGTGCCAGCAGCGGAGAGGGGGCGCGCAACTATGGCTACACCTTC. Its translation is CASSGEGARNYGYTF.

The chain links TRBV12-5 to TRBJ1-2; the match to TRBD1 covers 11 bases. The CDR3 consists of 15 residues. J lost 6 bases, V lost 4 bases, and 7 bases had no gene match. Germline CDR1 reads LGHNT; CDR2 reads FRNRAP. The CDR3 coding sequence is TGTGCTAGTGGTTCAACCCGGACAGGGGGCGATGGCTACACCTTC. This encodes CASGSTRTGGDGYTF.

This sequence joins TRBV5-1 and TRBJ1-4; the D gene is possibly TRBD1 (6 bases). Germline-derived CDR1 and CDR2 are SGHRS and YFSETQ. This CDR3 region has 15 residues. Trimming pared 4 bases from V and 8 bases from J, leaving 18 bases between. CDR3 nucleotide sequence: TGCGCCAGCAGCCTTCAGGGGCAGGTCAGCGAAAAACTGTTTTTT. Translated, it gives CASSLQGQVSEKLFF.

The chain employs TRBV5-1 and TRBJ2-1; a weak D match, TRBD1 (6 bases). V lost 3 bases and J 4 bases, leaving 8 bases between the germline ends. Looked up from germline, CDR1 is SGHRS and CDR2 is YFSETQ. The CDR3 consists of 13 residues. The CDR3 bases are TGCGCCAGCAGCTACGGACAGTACAATGAGCAGTTCTTC. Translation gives CASSYGQYNEQFF. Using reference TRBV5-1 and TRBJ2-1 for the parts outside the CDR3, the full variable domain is KAGVTQTPRYLIKTRGQQVTLSCSPISGHRSVSWYQQTPGQGLQFLFEYFSETQRNKGNFPGRFSGRQFSNSRSEMNVSTLELGDSALYLCASSYGQYNEQFFGPGTRLTVL.

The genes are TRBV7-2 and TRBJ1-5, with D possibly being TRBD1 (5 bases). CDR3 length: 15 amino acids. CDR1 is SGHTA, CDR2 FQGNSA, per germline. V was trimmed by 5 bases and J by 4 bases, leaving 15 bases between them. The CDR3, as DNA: TGTGCCAGCAGCAGAGACGGGGGGAAGAATCAGCCCCAGCATTTT. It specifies CASSRDGGKNQPQHF.

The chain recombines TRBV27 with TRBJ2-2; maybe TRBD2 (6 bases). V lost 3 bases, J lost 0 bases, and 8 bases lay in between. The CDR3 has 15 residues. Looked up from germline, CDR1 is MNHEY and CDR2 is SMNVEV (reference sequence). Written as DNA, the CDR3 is TGTGCCAGCAGTTTTAGCGGACCGAACACCGGGGAGCTGTTTTTT. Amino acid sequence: CASSFSGPNTGELFF.

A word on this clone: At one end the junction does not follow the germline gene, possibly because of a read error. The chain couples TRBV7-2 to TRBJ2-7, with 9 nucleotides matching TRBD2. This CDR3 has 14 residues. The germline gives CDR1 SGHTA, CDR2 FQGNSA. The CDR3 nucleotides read TGTGCCAGCAGCTTAGGTCTAGCGGGGCCCTTCCCCTCTTTC. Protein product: CASSLGLAGPFPSF.

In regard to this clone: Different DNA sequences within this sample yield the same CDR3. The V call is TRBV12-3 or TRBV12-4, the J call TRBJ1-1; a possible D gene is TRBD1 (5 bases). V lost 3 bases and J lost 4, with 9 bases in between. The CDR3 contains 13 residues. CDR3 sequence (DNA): TGTGCCAGCAGTTTCCAGGGATCCACTGAAGCTTTCTTT. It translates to CASSFQGSTEAFF.

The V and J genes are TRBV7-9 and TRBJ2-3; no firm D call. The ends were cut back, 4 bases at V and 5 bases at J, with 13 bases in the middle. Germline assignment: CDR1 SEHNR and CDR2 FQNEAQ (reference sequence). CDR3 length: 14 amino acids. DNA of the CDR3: TGTGCCAGCAGCTACGATGTTACGGGAGATACGCAGTATTTT. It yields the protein CASSYDVTGDTQYF.

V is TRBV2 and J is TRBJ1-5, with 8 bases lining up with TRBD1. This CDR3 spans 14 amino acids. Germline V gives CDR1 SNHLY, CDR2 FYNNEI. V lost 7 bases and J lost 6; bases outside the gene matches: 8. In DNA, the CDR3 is TGTGCCAGCAACACGGACAGGGAAATTCAGCCCCAGCATTTT. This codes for CASNTDREIQPQHF.

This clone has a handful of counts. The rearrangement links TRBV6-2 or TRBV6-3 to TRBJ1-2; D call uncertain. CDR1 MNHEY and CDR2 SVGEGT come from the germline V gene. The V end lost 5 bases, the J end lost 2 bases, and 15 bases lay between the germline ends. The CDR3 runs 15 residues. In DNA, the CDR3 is TGTGCCAGCAGTCCCTTTGGGCCTCTCAACTATGGCTACACCTTC. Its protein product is CASSPFGPLNYGYTF.

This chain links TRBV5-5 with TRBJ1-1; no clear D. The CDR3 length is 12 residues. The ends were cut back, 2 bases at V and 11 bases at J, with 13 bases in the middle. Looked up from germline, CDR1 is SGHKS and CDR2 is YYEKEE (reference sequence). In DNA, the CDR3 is TGTGCCAGCAGCTTTGGGCCCGAGGGTGCTTTCTTT. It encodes CASSFGPEGAFF. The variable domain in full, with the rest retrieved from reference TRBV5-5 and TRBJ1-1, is DAGVTQSPTHLIKTRGQQVTLRCSPISGHKSVSWYQQVLGQGPQFIFQYYEKEERGRGNFPDRFSARQFPNYSSELNVNALLLGDSALYLCASSFGPEGAFFGQGTRLTVV.

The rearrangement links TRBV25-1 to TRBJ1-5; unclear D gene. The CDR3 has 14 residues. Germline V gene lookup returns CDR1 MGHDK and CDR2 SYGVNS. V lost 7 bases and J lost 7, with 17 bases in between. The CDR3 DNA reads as TGTGCCAGCACCGGGAATGGAGGGTGGCAGCCCCAGCATTTT. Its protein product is CASTGNGGWQPQHF.

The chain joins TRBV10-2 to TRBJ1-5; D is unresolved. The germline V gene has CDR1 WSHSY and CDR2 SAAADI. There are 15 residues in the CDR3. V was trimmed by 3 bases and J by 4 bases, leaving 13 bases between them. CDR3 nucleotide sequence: TGCGCCAGCAGTGATTCGGGGTTGCTAAATCAGCCCCAGCATTTT. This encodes CASSDSGLLNQPQHF.

The CDR3: CASSPEGVAEQETQYF. CDR3 DNA: TGTGCCAGCAGCCCCGAAGGGGTAGCGGAGCAAGAGACCCAGTACTTC. The chain combines TRBV7-9 with TRBJ2-5; tentative D call: TRBD2 (6 bases). The CDR3 consists of 16 residues. Trimming took 5 bases from V and 2 from J, leaving 18 bases between them. Germline lookup yields CDR1 SEHNR and CDR2 FQNEAQ (reference sequence).

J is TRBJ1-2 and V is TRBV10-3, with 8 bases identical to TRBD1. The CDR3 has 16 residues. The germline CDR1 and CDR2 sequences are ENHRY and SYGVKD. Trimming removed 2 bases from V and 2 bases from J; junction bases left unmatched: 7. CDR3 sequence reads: CAISETGGTGNYGYTF. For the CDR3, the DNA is TGTGCCATCAGTGAGACCGGGGGGACAGGAAACTATGGCTACACCTTC.

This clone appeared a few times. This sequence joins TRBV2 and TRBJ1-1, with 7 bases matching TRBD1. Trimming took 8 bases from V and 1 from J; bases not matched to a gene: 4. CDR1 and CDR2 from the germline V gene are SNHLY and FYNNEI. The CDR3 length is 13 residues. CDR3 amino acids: CASEGAQNTEAFF. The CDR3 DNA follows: TGTGCCAGCGAGGGGGCGCAGAACACTGAAGCTTTCTTT. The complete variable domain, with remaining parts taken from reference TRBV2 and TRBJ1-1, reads EPEVTQTPSHQVTQMGQEVILRCVPISNHLYFYWYRQILGQKVEFLVSFYNNEISEKSEIFDDQFSVERPDGSNFTLKIRSTKLEDSAMYFCASEGAQNTEAFFGQGTRLTVV.

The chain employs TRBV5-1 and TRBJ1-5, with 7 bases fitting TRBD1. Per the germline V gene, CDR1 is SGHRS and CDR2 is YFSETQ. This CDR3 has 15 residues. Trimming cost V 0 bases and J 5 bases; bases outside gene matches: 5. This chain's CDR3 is CASSLGQGTHQPQHF. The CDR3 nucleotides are TGCGCCAGCAGCTTGGGACAGGGTACGCATCAGCCCCAGCATTTT. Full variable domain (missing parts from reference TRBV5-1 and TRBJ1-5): KAGVTQTPRYLIKTRGQQVTLSCSPISGHRSVSWYQQTPGQGLQFLFEYFSETQRNKGNFPGRFSGRQFSNSRSEMNVSTLELGDSALYLCASSLGQGTHQPQHFGDGTRLSIL.

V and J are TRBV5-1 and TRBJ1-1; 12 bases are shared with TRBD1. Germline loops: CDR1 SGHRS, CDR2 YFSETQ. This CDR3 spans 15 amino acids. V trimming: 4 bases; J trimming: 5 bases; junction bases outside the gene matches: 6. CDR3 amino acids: CASSGGQGAGTEAFF. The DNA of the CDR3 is TGCGCCAGCAGCGGGGGACAGGGGGCCGGTACTGAAGCTTTCTTT.

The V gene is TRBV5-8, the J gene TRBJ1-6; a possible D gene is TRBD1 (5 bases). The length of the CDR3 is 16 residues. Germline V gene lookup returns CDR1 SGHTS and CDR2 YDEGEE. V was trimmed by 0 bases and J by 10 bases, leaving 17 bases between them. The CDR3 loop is CASSLDGRAVQSPLHF. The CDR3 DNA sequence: TGTGCCAGCAGCTTGGACGGCAGGGCGGTTCAATCACCCCTCCACTTT.

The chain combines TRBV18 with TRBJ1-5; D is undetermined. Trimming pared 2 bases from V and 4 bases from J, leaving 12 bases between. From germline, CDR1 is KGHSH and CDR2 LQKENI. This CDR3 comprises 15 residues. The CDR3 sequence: CASSPSQTRNQPQHF. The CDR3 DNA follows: TGTGCCAGCTCACCATCTCAGACAAGGAATCAGCCCCAGCATTTT.